These T cell receptor beta chains were read from a single sample in a study of T-cell reconstitution after alpha-beta-depleted transplantation in children. One entry per CDR3 protein results from TCRdb running MiXCR on the PCR reads. The sample carries around 600,000 distinct CDR3 sequences, about 11% recorded once. Sequencing used PBMCs from the stem cell graft donor, obtained from the stem cell graft. These receptor sequences come from a human donor who donated a stem cell graft to a child with acute myeloid leukemia. CDR3s include the opening cysteine and the closing phenylalanine or tryptophan. Not every row has a clone size; where given, it reads once, few, many or a size class.

j_call: TRBJ1-2; v_call: TRBV27; clone_size: few; cdr3_aa: CASTAQGEGYGYTF
j_call: TRBJ2-7; v_call: TRBV19; clone_size: many; cdr3_aa: CASRPTGRPYEQYF
j_call: TRBJ2-7; v_call: TRBV20-1; clone_size: many; cdr3_aa: CSARGPQRGTTAEQYF
j_call: TRBJ2-1; v_call: TRBV9; clone_size: .; cdr3_aa: CASNKPGRPYNEQFF
j_call: TRBJ2-7; v_call: TRBV28; clone_size: many; cdr3_aa: CASLQAEPYEQYF
j_call: TRBJ2-1; v_call: TRBV29-1; clone_size: many; cdr3_aa: CSVEDASYNEQFF
j_call: TRBJ2-1; v_call: TRBV20-1; clone_size: few; cdr3_aa: CSATSGQNEQFF
j_call: TRBJ2-7; v_call: TRBV4-3; clone_size: many; cdr3_aa: CASSQDSGQGNEQYF
j_call: TRBJ1-5; v_call: TRBV3-1; clone_size: few; cdr3_aa: CASSQDRAPNQPQHF
j_call: TRBJ1-5; v_call: TRBV7-2; clone_size: .; cdr3_aa: CASSPGWVDQPQHF
j_call: TRBJ1-3; v_call: TRBV5-1; clone_size: few; cdr3_aa: CASRSTGDGNTIYF
j_call: TRBJ1-1; v_call: TRBV6-5; clone_size: few; cdr3_aa: CASSSQTNTEAFF
j_call: TRBJ2-1; v_call: TRBV20-1; clone_size: .; cdr3_aa: CSARDLVSASEQFF
j_call: TRBJ2-2; v_call: TRBV29-1; clone_size: .; cdr3_aa: CSVDPGTGELFF
j_call: TRBJ2-3; v_call: TRBV5-8; clone_size: few; cdr3_aa: CASTSGYTDTQYF
j_call: TRBJ2-7; v_call: TRBV7-6; clone_size: few; cdr3_aa: CASSFATGGYEQYF
j_call: TRBJ1-4; v_call: TRBV7-2; clone_size: .; cdr3_aa: CASSPGTSGANEKLFF
j_call: TRBJ1-1; v_call: TRBV19; clone_size: .; cdr3_aa: CASSTSTGARNTEAFF
j_call: TRBJ1-1; v_call: TRBV20-1; clone_size: .; cdr3_aa: CSARVGGSDTEAFF
j_call: TRBJ2-5; v_call: TRBV6-2/TRBV6-3; clone_size: many; cdr3_aa: CAASIVLEETQYF
j_call: TRBJ2-3; v_call: TRBV2; clone_size: .; cdr3_aa: CASSGGHSTDTQYF
j_call: TRBJ2-3; v_call: TRBV5-6; clone_size: many; cdr3_aa: CASSLVQGQSDTQYF
j_call: TRBJ2-5; v_call: TRBV2; clone_size: .; cdr3_aa: CASKGLVESGRSRVETQYF
j_call: TRBJ2-1; v_call: TRBV11-3; clone_size: .; cdr3_aa: CARKLAASYNEQFF
j_call: TRBJ2-5; v_call: TRBV11-3; clone_size: .; cdr3_aa: CASSPRKGIETQYF
j_call: TRBJ2-1; v_call: TRBV19; clone_size: few; cdr3_aa: CASSIERAASEQFF
j_call: TRBJ2-7; v_call: TRBV7-9; clone_size: .; cdr3_aa: CASSLGVGDREQYF
j_call: TRBJ1-5; v_call: TRBV12-3/TRBV12-4; clone_size: few; cdr3_aa: CASSYDRGNNQPQHF
j_call: TRBJ2-4; v_call: TRBV12-3/TRBV12-4; clone_size: .; cdr3_aa: CASSPGTSGRAELAKNIQYF
j_call: TRBJ2-1; v_call: TRBV6-5; clone_size: many; cdr3_aa: CASPGGSNYNEQFF
j_call: TRBJ2-2; v_call: TRBV28; clone_size: .; cdr3_aa: CASSLEAPGTGELFF
j_call: TRBJ1-6; v_call: TRBV7-6; clone_size: .; cdr3_aa: CASSLAVAGDNSPLHF
j_call: TRBJ1-6; v_call: TRBV27; clone_size: many; cdr3_aa: CASQTRRGPSNSPLHF
j_call: TRBJ2-2; v_call: TRBV9; clone_size: few; cdr3_aa: CASSAPTGQYWELFF
j_call: TRBJ2-1; v_call: TRBV9; clone_size: .; cdr3_aa: CASSEGEGLRYNEQFF
j_call: TRBJ1-1; v_call: TRBV6-2/TRBV6-3; clone_size: many; cdr3_aa: CASSRGGTRDTEAFF
j_call: TRBJ2-2; v_call: TRBV5-1; clone_size: many; cdr3_aa: CASSPTRPLTGELFF
j_call: TRBJ2-3; v_call: TRBV20-1; clone_size: many; cdr3_aa: CSVREGAPDTQYF
j_call: TRBJ2-3; v_call: TRBV20-1; clone_size: few; cdr3_aa: CSAFKIADTQYF
j_call: TRBJ2-5; v_call: TRBV10-3; clone_size: .; cdr3_aa: CAITERTGARETQYF
j_call: TRBJ2-1; v_call: TRBV12-3/TRBV12-4; clone_size: few; cdr3_aa: CASSSRGTEQFF
j_call: TRBJ2-1; v_call: TRBV3-1; clone_size: .; cdr3_aa: CASSQGSGDYNEQFF
j_call: TRBJ2-7; v_call: TRBV5-1; clone_size: .; cdr3_aa: CASRLSDQDEQYF
j_call: TRBJ2-1; v_call: TRBV29-1; clone_size: many; cdr3_aa: CSVLGSGSSF
j_call: TRBJ2-3; v_call: TRBV28; clone_size: many; cdr3_aa: CASSFSGVGTDTQYF
j_call: TRBJ1-5; v_call: TRBV11-2; clone_size: few; cdr3_aa: CASSLVGTANQSQHF
j_call: TRBJ2-1; v_call: TRBV29-1; clone_size: many; cdr3_aa: CSVMGGGTYNEQFF
j_call: TRBJ1-1; v_call: TRBV29-1; clone_size: many; cdr3_aa: CSVAGRGTEAFF
j_call: TRBJ2-7; v_call: TRBV20-1; clone_size: few; cdr3_aa: CRATGLANEQYF
j_call: TRBJ2-1; v_call: TRBV20-1; clone_size: .; cdr3_aa: CSARPDSGSSYNEQFF
j_call: TRBJ2-7; v_call: TRBV20-1; clone_size: many; cdr3_aa: CSADDSSLFYEQYF
j_call: TRBJ2-1; v_call: TRBV5-1; clone_size: many; cdr3_aa: CASSLEGRNNEQFF
j_call: TRBJ2-1; v_call: TRBV5-4; clone_size: few; cdr3_aa: CASSPKTGARNEQFF
j_call: TRBJ1-5; v_call: TRBV27; clone_size: many; cdr3_aa: CASSWFVNQPQHF
j_call: TRBJ2-7; v_call: TRBV7-2; clone_size: .; cdr3_aa: CASSLIEGPYEQYF
j_call: TRBJ1-1; v_call: TRBV18; clone_size: few; cdr3_aa: CASSPPHGVPFLF